This TCR beta chain comes out of a study of blood T cell repertoires in COVID-19. In the study overall: PBMCs, B-cell-depleted T cells, or T cells provided the cDNA or gDNA that made up the material.

In germline, CDR1 is MNHEY, CDR2 SVGAGI. CDR3 length equals 11 residues. The V end lost 6 bases, the J end lost 5 bases, and 8 bases lay between the germline ends. Assay used: immunoSEQ multiplex PCR; TCRdb lists only in-frame clones, some missing. This repertoire shows 200,000 to 250,000 clones, around 83% found once; its top ten account for about 0.93%. The sample consisted of peripheral blood. The rearrangement links TRBV6-5 to TRBJ2-7, with a tentative D call TRBD1 (6 bases). The source of this sequence is a middle-aged man with acute or convalescent COVID-19. CDR3 bases: TGTGCCAGCAGATCAGGGGACGAGCAGTACTTC. It translates to CASRSGDEQYF.